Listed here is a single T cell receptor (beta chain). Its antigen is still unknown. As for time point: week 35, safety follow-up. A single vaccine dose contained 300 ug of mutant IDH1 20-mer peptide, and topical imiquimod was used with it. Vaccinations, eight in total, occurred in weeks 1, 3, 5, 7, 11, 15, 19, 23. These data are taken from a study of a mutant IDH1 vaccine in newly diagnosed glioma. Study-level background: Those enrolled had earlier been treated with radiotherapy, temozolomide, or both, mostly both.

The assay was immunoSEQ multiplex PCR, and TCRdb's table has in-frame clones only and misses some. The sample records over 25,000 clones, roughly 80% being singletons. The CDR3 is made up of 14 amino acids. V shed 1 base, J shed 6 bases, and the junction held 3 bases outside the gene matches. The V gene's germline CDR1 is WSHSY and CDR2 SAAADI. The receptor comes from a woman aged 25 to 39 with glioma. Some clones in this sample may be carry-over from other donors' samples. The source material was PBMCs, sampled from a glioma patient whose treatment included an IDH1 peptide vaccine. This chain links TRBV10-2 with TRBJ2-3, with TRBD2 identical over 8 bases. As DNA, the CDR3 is TGCGCCAGCAGTGAGTTAGCGGGACCCGATACGCAGTATTTT. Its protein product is CASSELAGPDTQYF.